This T cell receptor beta chain was sequenced for a study of human T cells and chemical hapten exposure. This clonotype showed up many times. Indicated time point: patch test 3, about 24 weeks after DPC sensitization. The treatment denotes: therapeutic diphenylcyclopropenone sensitization with weekly scalp DPC. TCRdb re-called the RACE reads with MiXCR, one entry per CDR3 protein. The sample has approximately 32,000 distinct CDR3 sequences, 4.5% to 7.5% seen once. Germline CDR1 and CDR2: LGHNA and YNFKEQ. Trimming cost V 1 base and J 0 bases, with 16 bases left between them. The CDR3 totals 18 residues.

This TCR came from a man younger than 45 with alopecia areata. Some clones in this sample may be carry-over from other donors' samples. The sample in question was whole blood, obtained in connection with sensitization to the hapten diphenylcyclopropenone (DPC). V usage is TRBV4-2 and J usage is TRBJ1-3, with D perhaps matching TRBD1 (6 bases). In DNA form, the CDR3 reads TGTGCCAGCAGCCAAGCGGCGGGACAACGTTCCTCTGGAAACACCATATATTTT. It codes for CASSQAAGQRSSGNTIYF.